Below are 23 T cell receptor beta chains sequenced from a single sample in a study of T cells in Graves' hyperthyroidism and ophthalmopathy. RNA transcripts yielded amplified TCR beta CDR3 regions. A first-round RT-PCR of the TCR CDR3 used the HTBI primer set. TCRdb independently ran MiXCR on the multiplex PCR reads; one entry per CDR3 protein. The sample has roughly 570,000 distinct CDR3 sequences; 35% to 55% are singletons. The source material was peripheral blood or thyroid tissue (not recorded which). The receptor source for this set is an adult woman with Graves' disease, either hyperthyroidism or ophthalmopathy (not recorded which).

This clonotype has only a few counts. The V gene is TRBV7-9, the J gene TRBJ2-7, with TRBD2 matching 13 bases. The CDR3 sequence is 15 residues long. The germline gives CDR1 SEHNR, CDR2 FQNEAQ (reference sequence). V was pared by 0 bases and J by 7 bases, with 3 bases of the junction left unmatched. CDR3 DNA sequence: TGTGCCAGCAGCTTAGCCGGACTAGCGGGAGAGGAGCAGTACTTC. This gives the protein CASSLAGLAGEEQYF.

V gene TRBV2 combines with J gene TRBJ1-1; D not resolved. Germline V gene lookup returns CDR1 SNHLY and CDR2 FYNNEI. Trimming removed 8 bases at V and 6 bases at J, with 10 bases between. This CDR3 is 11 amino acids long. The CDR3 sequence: CASGGPSEAFF. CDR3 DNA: TGTGCCAGCGGAGGGCCCTCTGAAGCTTTCTTT.

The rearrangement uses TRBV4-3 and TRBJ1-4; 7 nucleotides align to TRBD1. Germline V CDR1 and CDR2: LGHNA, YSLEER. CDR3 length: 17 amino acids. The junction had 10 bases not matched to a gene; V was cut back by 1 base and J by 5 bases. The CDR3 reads CASSQVGVQGTNEKLFF. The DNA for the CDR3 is TGCGCCAGCAGCCAAGTGGGAGTACAGGGGACGAATGAAAAACTGTTTTTT.

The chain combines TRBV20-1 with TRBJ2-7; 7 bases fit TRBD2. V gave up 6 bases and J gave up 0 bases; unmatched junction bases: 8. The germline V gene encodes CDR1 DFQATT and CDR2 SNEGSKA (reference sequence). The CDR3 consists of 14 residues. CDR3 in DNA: TGCAGTGCCAGCCTAAAGCGGGGCTCCTACGAGCAGTACTTC. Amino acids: CSASLKRGSYEQYF.

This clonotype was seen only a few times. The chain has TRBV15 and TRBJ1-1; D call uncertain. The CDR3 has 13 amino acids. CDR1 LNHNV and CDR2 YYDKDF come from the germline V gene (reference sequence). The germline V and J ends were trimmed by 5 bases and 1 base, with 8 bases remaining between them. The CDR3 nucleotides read TGTGCCACCAGCCGGCGCAGGAACACTGAAGCTTTCTTT. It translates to CATSRRRNTEAFF.

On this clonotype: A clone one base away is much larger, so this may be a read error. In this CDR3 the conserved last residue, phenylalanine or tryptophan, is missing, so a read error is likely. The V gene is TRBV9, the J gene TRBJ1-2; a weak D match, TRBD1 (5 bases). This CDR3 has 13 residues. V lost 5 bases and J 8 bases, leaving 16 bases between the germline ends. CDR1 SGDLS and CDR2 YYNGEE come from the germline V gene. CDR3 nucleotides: TGTGCCAGCAGTTACTCGAGGGCAGGGGGCTACACCGTC. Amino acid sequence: CASSYSRAGGYTV.

Here the CDR3 reads CASSEVSSPGNTIYF. The CDR3 coding sequence is TGTGCCAGCAGTGAAGTATCGAGCCCTGGAAACACCATATATTTT. This sequence joins TRBV2 and TRBJ1-3, with no clear D. V was shortened by 1 base and J by 2 bases, with 9 bases between the two germline ends. This CDR3 has 15 amino acids. Germline lookup yields CDR1 SNHLY and CDR2 FYNNEI.

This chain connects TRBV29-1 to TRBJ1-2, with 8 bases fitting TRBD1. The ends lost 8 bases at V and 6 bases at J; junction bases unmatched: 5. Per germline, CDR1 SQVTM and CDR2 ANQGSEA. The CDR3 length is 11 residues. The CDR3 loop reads CSPRTGNGYTF. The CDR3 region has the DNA TGCAGCCCTCGGACAGGGAATGGCTACACCTTC.

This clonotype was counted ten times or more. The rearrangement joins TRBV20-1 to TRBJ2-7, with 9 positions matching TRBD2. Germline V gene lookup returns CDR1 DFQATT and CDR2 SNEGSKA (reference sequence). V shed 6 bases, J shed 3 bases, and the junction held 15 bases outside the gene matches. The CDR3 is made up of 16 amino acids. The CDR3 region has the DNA TGCAGTGCCCCCGACCCCCCTAGCGGGGATTACTACGAGCAGTACTTC. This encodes CSAPDPPSGDYYEQYF.

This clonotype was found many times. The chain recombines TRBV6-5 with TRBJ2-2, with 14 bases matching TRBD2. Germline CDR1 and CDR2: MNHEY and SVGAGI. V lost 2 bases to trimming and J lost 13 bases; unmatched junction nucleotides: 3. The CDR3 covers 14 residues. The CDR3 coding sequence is TGTGCCAGCAGTTACGGACTAGCGGGAGGAGTGCTGTTTTTT. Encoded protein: CASSYGLAGGVLFF.

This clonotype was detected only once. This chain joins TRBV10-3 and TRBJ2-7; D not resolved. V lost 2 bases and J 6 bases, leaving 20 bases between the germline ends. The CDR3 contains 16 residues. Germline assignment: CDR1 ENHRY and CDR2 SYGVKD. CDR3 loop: CAISEVLVRHQPEQYF. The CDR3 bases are TGTGCCATCAGTGAGGTGCTAGTGAGGCACCAACCCGAGCAGTACTTC.

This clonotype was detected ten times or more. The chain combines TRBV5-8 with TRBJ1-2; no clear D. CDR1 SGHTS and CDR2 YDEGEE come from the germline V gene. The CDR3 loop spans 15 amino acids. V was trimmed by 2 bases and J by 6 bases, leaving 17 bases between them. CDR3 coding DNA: TGTGCCAGCAGCTTAGCTGTGAGGGTCGGTCATGGCTACACCTTC. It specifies CASSLAVRVGHGYTF.

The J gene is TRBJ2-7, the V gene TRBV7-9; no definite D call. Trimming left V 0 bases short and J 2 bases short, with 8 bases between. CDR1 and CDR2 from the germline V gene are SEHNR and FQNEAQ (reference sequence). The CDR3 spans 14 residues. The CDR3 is CASSLATRTYEQYF. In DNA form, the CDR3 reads TGTGCCAGCAGCTTAGCGACACGAACCTACGAGCAGTACTTC. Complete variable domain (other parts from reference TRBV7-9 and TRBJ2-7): DTGVSQNPRHKITKRGQNVTFRCDPISEHNRLYWYRQTLGQGPEFLTYFQNEAQLEKSRLLSDRFSAERPKGSFSTLEIQRTEQGDSAMYLCASSLATRTYEQYFGPGTRLTVT.

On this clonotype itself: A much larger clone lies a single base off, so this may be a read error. CDR3 sequence reads: CASSPLLALNTESFF. The CDR3 nucleotides read TGTGCCAGCAGCCCCCTTTTAGCTCTGAACACTGAATCTTTCTTT. V usage is TRBV5-5 and J usage is TRBJ1-1; no clear D. The germline V gene has CDR1 SGHKS and CDR2 YYEKEE (reference sequence). The CDR3 contains 15 residues. Complete variable domain (other parts from reference TRBV5-5 and TRBJ1-1): DAGVTQSPTHLIKTRGQQVTLRCSPISGHKSVSWYQQVLGQGPQFIFQYYEKEERGRGNFPDRFSARQFPNYSSELNVNALLLGDSALYLCASSPLLALNTESFFGQGTRLTVV.

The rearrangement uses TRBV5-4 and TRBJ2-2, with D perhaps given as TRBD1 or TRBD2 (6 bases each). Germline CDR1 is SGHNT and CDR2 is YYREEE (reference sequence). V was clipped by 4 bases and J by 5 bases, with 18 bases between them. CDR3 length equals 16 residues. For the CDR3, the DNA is TGTGCCAGCAGCCGAGGGGGACTCCAGGGGACCGGGGAGCTGTTTTTT. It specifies CASSRGGLQGTGELFF.

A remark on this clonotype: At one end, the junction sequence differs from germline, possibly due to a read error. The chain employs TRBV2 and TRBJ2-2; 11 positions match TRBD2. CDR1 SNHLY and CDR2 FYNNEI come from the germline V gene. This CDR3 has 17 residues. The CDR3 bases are TGTGCCAGCAGTGCGGGACCGGGACTAGCGGTATACAATGAGCAGTTTTTT. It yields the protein CASSAGPGLAVYNEQFF.

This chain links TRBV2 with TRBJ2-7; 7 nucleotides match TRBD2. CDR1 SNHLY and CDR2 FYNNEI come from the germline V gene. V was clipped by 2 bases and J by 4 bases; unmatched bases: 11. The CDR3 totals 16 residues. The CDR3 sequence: CASSEPVWEGKYEQYF. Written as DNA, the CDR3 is TGTGCCAGCAGTGAACCAGTTTGGGAGGGCAAGTACGAGCAGTACTTC. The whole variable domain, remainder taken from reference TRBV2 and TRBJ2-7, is EPEVTQTPSHQVTQMGQEVILRCVPISNHLYFYWYRQILGQKVEFLVSFYNNEISEKSEIFDDQFSVERPDGSNFTLKIRSTKLEDSAMYFCASSEPVWEGKYEQYFGPGTRLTVT.

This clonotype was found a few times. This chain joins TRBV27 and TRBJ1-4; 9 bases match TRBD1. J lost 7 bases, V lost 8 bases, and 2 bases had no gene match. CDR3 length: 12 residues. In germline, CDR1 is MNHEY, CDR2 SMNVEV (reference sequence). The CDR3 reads CASQDRGEKLFF. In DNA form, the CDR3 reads TGTGCCAGCCAGGACAGGGGTGAAAAACTGTTTTTT.

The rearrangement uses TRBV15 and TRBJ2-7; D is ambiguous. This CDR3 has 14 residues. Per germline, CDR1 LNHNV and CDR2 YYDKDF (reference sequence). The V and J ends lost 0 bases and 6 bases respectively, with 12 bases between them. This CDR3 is CATSREGVGFEQYF. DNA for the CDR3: TGTGCCACCAGCAGAGAAGGCGTGGGGTTCGAGCAGTACTTC.

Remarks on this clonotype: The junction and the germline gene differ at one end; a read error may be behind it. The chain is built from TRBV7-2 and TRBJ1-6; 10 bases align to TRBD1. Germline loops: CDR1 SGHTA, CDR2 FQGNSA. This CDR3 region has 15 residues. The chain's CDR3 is CASSSSAGQGSPLHF. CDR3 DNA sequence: TGTGCCAGCAGCTCGTCGGCGGGACAGGGGTCACCTCTCCACTTT.

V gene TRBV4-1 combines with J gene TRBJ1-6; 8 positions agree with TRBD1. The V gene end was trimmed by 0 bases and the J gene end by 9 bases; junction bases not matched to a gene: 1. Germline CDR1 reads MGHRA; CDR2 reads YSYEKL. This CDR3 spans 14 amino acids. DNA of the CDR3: TGCGCCAGCAGCCAAGACAGGGGGCGTTCACCCCTCCACTTT. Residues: CASSQDRGRSPLHF.

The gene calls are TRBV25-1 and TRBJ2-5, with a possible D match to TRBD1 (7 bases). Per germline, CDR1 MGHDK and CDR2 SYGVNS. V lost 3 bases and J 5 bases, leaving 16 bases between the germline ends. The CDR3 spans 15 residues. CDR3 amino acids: CASSDQRQGGETQYF. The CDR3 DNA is TGTGCCAGCAGTGATCAAAGGCAGGGGGGTGAGACCCAGTACTTC.

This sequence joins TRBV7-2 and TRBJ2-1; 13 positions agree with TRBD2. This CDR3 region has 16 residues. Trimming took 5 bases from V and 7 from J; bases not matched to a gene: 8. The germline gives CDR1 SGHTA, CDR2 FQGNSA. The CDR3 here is CASSTWTSGSLNEQFF. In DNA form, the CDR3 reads TGTGCCAGCAGCACCTGGACTAGCGGGAGTTTAAATGAGCAGTTCTTC. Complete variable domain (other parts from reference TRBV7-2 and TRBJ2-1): GAGVSQSPSNKVTEKGKDVELRCDPISGHTALYWYRQSLGQGLEFLIYFQGNSAPDKSGLPSDRFSAERTGGSVSTLTIQRTQQEDSAVYLCASSTWTSGSLNEQFFGPGTRLTVL.